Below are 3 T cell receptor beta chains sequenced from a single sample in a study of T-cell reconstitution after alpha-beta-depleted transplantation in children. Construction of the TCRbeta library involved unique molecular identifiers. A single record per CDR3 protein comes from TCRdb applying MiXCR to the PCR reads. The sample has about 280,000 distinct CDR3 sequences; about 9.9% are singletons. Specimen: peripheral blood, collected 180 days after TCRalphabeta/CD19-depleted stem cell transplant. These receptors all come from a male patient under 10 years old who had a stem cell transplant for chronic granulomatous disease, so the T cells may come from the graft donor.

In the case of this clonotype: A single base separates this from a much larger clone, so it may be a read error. Written as DNA, the CDR3 is TGTGCCAGCAGCCACCGGATTAGCCCCATCGAGCAGTACTTC. Residues: CASSHRISPIEQYF. This chain links TRBV3-1 with TRBJ2-7; unclear D gene. V lost 3 bases and J 6 bases, leaving 15 bases between the germline ends. Germline V gene lookup returns CDR1 LGHDT and CDR2 YNNKEL (reference sequence). This CDR3 spans 14 amino acids.

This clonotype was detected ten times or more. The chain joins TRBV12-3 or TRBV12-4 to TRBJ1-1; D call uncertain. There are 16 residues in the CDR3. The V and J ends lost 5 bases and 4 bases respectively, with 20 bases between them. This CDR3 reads CASSPHDGFSGTEAFF. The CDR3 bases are TGTGCCAGCAGTCCCCACGATGGCTTCTCGGGCACTGAAGCTTTCTTT.

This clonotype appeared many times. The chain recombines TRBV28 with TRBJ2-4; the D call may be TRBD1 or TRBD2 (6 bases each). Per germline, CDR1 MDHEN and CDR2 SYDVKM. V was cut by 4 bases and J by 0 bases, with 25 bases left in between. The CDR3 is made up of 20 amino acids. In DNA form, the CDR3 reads TGTGCCAGCAGTTCCTCCCGAAGATGGGGGGCAGAGGAAGCCAAAAACATTCAGTACTTC. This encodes CASSSSRRWGAEEAKNIQYF.